The subject of this entry is one T cell receptor (beta chain). Sequenced by immunoSEQ multiplex PCR; TCRdb stores in-frame clones only, minus some. The sample yields under 40,000 clones, roughly 76% seen once. This CDR3 comprises 16 residues. Germline V lookup: CDR1 LGHNA, CDR2 YNFKEQ. V lost 0 bases, J lost 8 bases, and 14 bases lay in between. This entry comes from a study of OX40 agonist ivuxolimab in advanced cancers. The sequenced sample was CD4+ or CD8+ T cells sorted from blood, obtained in a trial of the OX40 agonist ivuxolimab. The clonotype originates from an adult with an advanced solid tumor such as melanoma, head and neck, liver or kidney cancer. V gene TRBV4-2 combines with J gene TRBJ1-6; a weak D match, TRBD1 (5 bases). CDR3 coding DNA: TGTGCCAGCAGCCAAGAATGGGGACTGAAGGATTCACCCCTCCACTTT. It codes for CASSQEWGLKDSPLHF.